This TCR beta chain was documented in a study of T cell responses to AZD1222 COVID-19 vaccine. Assay used: immunoSEQ multiplex PCR; TCRdb lists only in-frame clones, some missing. Of 80,000 to 90,000 clones listed, 70% to 90% were seen once; the top ten hold around 5.1%. This clone was seen a few times. With V trimmed by 1 base and J by 8 bases, 4 bases remained unmatched. This CDR3 comprises 13 residues. Germline CDR1 is GTSNPN and CDR2 is SVGIG (reference sequence). The source is an adult in good health. The rearrangement links TRBV30 to TRBJ1-5, with 8 bases that match TRBD1. The material was peripheral blood, obtained on day 0 of MenACWY control vaccination. CDR3 DNA sequence: TGTGCCTGGAGTGCGACAGGGGAGAAGCCCCAGCATTTT. Its protein product is CAWSATGEKPQHF.